Included here is one TCR beta chain sequence, with context. The antigen this receptor binds is unknown. Base qualities were left out, and no much larger clone turns up one base away. This sample stems from a study of blood T cell repertoires in COVID-19 (dated by TCRdb to between 2020 and 2021). Concerning the study at large: Samples from collaborators originated in the United States, Italy and Spain and spanned both the acute and convalescent phases of COVID-19. Nearly every sample came with metadata listing a de-identified subject ID, COVID-19 status, age in years and sex. A freely available public database, intended as a resource for researchers studying the immune response to SARS-CoV-2, is where the repertoires were released. Deeply sampled blood TCRbeta repertoires from subjects exposed to, actively infected with, or recovered from COVID-19 were included in the dataset. The prospective study material was composed of cDNA or gDNA derived from T cells, B-cell-depleted T cells, or PBMCs. Where HLA class I and class II types were available, the types were taken from metadata supplied by the sample provider, not from assay-based typing. Samples were obtained from the ongoing ImmuneRACE study (first 160 participants) and from roughly 1,300 subjects provided by 6 global collaborators.

The collaborating institutions used their own protocols to collect whole blood in K2EDTA tubes. Collaborator samples were shipped for TCRbeta analysis as frozen whole blood, isolated PBMCs, or DNA extracted from either sample type. Ends trimmed: V by 4 bases, J by 7 bases; bases unmatched to a gene: 9. The CDR3 holds 15 amino acids from the cysteine to the phenylalanine. The entry retains the CDR3 DNA only, 45 bases that are in frame from base 1. CDR1 SNHLY and CDR2 FYNNEI are derived from the germline V gene. Findings and caveats that apply to the study as a whole: How much clinical and demographic metadata was included differed by source and by participant, and the metadata was provided uncurated.

TCRbeta CDR3 regions were amplified from genomic DNA by means of the immunoSEQ Assay, a bias-controlled multiplex PCR. Per the original workflow: The number of nucleated cells in each sample was estimated from the amplification of reference gene primers within the assay. To quantify the absolute abundance of each unique TCRbeta CDR3 rearrangement, sequence reads were collapsed and filtered. For each sample, productive Simpson clonality was calculated by taking the square root of Simpson's diversity index across productive rearrangements. TCRdb provides this immuneACCESS table in a form limited to in-frame rearrangements. Some clones are lacking; in checked studies, under half of them reflect an unresolved V gene, and why the rest are absent is not known. V, J and clone size derive from that table, while D and trimming were established from the DNA sequence. For this sample there are fewer than 250,000 clones; 88% appear just once. The ten top clones hold about 4.4% of the sample.

The chain was built from TRBV2 and TRBJ2-5, and 10 junction bases match TRBD2. The clonotype comes from a human donor in a cohort sampled during active COVID-19. The specimen sequenced was peripheral blood. The CDR3 here reads CASSGRLAGKGTQYF. In nucleotides, the sequence is TGTGCCAGCAGTGGACGACTAGCGGGCAAAGGGACCCAGTACTTC.